The source of this TCR beta chain is a study of blood T cell repertoires in COVID-19. Study as a whole: Sites across the United States, Italy and Spain contributed samples from acute and convalescent COVID-19. In each case, the material was cDNA or gDNA derived from T cells, B-cell-depleted T cells, or PBMCs.

As originally analysed: Counts of nucleated cells, estimated from reference gene primer amplification, were obtained. Clones were sequenced by immunoSEQ multiplex PCR, and TCRdb holds only the in-frame ones, with some missing. V and J calls and clone size come straight from that table; D and trimming were deduced from the DNA. The data contain tens of thousands of clones, about four fifths of them singletons. This clone is medium-sized within its sample. Germline V lookup: CDR1 MNHEY, CDR2 SMNVEV (reference sequence). The CDR3 covers 15 residues. Trimming at V came to 5 bases and at J to 9 bases, leaving 16 bases not matched to a gene.

This sequence was found in a man between 50 and 59 years old with acute or convalescent COVID-19. The chain joins TRBV27 to TRBJ2-7; 7 nucleotides match TRBD2. Sequenced material: peripheral blood. Here the CDR3 DNA reads TGTGCCAGCAGTCTAACACCGGGACTATCTATGGCGCAGTACTTC. Translating gives CASSLTPGLSMAQYF.